A selection of T cell receptor beta chains follows, all from one sample in a study of cytomegalovirus exposure and HLA in healthy donors. Assay used: immunoSEQ multiplex PCR; TCRdb lists only in-frame clones, some missing. The top ten hold 1.1% of the sample, which has about 130,000 clones, approximately 75% seen once. Sequences were obtained from PBMCs. The receptor source for this set is a male donor in good health and CMV-seronegative. Each CDR3 is given with its conserved first and last residue. The order of the fields is clone size, D gene, J gene, V gene, CDR3 DNA, CDR3 protein. D genes are given only for firm matches. Some rows have no size entry. The others give once, few or many, or a class for an expanded clone.

abundance: .; d_gene: .; j_gene: TRBJ2-1; v_gene: TRBV7-9; CDR3nt: TGTGCCAGCAGGGATGGGGGGAAGACGGATGAGCAGTTCTTC; CDR3aa: CASRDGGKTDEQFF
abundance: .; d_gene: .; j_gene: TRBJ2-3; v_gene: TRBV4-1; CDR3nt: TGCGCCGGCAGCCAAGATCGAGACTGGGATACGCAGTATTTT; CDR3aa: CAGSQDRDWDTQYF
abundance: once; d_gene: TRBD2; j_gene: TRBJ2-5; v_gene: TRBV9; CDR3nt: TGTGCCAGCAGCGCGACTAGCGGGGGACTCCAAGAGACCCAGTACTTC; CDR3aa: CASSATSGGLQETQYF
abundance: few; d_gene: .; j_gene: TRBJ2-7; v_gene: TRBV7-6; CDR3nt: TGTGCCAGCAGCTCAACATCGTCCTACGAGCAGTACTTC; CDR3aa: CASSSTSSYEQYF
abundance: once; d_gene: TRBD1; j_gene: TRBJ1-1; v_gene: TRBV7-9; CDR3nt: TGTGCCAGCAGCCTCAGGACAGGGCATCACACTGAAGCTTTCTTT; CDR3aa: CASSLRTGHHTEAFF
abundance: .; d_gene: TRBD2; j_gene: TRBJ2-3; v_gene: TRBV5-4; CDR3nt: TGTGCCAGCAGCCGTACTAGCGGGGGGACAGATACGCAGTATTTT; CDR3aa: CASSRTSGGTDTQYF
abundance: .; d_gene: .; j_gene: TRBJ2-5; v_gene: TRBV5-1; CDR3nt: TGCGCCAGCAGGTCGGAGAACGAAGACCAAGAGACCCAGTACTTC; CDR3aa: CASRSENEDQETQYF
abundance: .; d_gene: .; j_gene: TRBJ2-3; v_gene: TRBV9; CDR3nt: TGTGCCAGCACCGGGGGAACTCGCACAGATACGCAGTATTTT; CDR3aa: CASTGGTRTDTQYF
abundance: .; d_gene: .; j_gene: TRBJ2-3; v_gene: TRBV18; CDR3nt: TGTGCCAGCTCACCACCCGGACAGACAGATACGCAGTATTTT; CDR3aa: CASSPPGQTDTQYF
abundance: .; d_gene: TRBD1; j_gene: TRBJ2-7; v_gene: TRBV5-6; CDR3nt: TGTGCCAGCAGCTTGAGGATGACAGGGGCCAGGGAGCAGTACTTC; CDR3aa: CASSLRMTGAREQYF
abundance: .; d_gene: .; j_gene: TRBJ1-5; v_gene: TRBV19; CDR3nt: TGTGCCAGTAGTATTTACTCAGGGAGGACTCAGCCCCAGCATTTT; CDR3aa: CASSIYSGRTQPQHF
abundance: .; d_gene: TRBD1; j_gene: TRBJ1-2; v_gene: TRBV19; CDR3nt: TGTGCCAGTAGCCCCCCGGGACAGCTGTATGGCTACACCTTC; CDR3aa: CASSPPGQLYGYTF
abundance: .; d_gene: TRBD1; j_gene: TRBJ1-2; v_gene: TRBV11-3; CDR3nt: TGTGCCAGCAGCATAGGACAGGGAGGCGGCTACACCTTC; CDR3aa: CASSIGQGGGYTF
abundance: .; d_gene: .; j_gene: TRBJ2-7; v_gene: TRBV5-6; CDR3nt: TGTGCCAGCAGGGCAACGACTAGTCCTGACTACGAGCAGTACTTC; CDR3aa: CASRATTSPDYEQYF
abundance: .; d_gene: TRBD1; j_gene: TRBJ1-2; v_gene: TRBV7-9; CDR3nt: TGTGCCAGCAGCCCGCCCAGGGGACAGGGACAAGGCTACACCTTC; CDR3aa: CASSPPRGQGQGYTF
abundance: .; d_gene: .; j_gene: TRBJ1-5; v_gene: TRBV2; CDR3nt: TGTGCCAGCAGTCCCTCGGGGAGGGGGTATCAGCCCCAGCATTTT; CDR3aa: CASSPSGRGYQPQHF
abundance: .; d_gene: .; j_gene: TRBJ2-7; v_gene: TRBV7-9; CDR3nt: TGTGCCAGCAGCTTAGCGGCCAGGGACGAGCAGTACTTC; CDR3aa: CASSLAARDEQYF
abundance: .; d_gene: .; j_gene: TRBJ1-5; v_gene: TRBV7-2; CDR3nt: TGTGCCAGCAGCGTACGGACATCCCGTAGCAATCAGCCCCAGCATTTT; CDR3aa: CASSVRTSRSNQPQHF
abundance: .; d_gene: .; j_gene: TRBJ1-2; v_gene: TRBV5-1; CDR3nt: TGCGCCAGCAGACCAGGGTCAGCTAACTATGGCTACACCTTC; CDR3aa: CASRPGSANYGYTF
abundance: once; d_gene: .; j_gene: TRBJ1-4; v_gene: TRBV7-9; CDR3nt: TGTGCCAGCAGACGAAGCAGGGGTATGGGAGATGAAAAACTGTTTTTT; CDR3aa: CASRRSRGMGDEKLFF
abundance: .; d_gene: TRBD1; j_gene: TRBJ2-7; v_gene: TRBV6-1; CDR3nt: TGTGCCAGCAGTCGGACAGGACCCTACGAGCAGTACTTC; CDR3aa: CASSRTGPYEQYF
abundance: .; d_gene: .; j_gene: TRBJ1-6; v_gene: TRBV19; CDR3nt: TGTGCCAGTAGTATAAAAGGCTTAGCTAATTCACCCCTCCACTTT; CDR3aa: CASSIKGLANSPLHF
abundance: .; d_gene: TRBD1; j_gene: TRBJ2-1; v_gene: TRBV4-1; CDR3nt: TGCGCCAGCAGCCCCCGGGACAGCTCCTACAATGAGCAGTTCTTC; CDR3aa: CASSPRDSSYNEQFF
abundance: once; d_gene: TRBD1; j_gene: TRBJ2-7; v_gene: TRBV5-1; CDR3nt: TGCGCCAGCAGCCCACCGGGACAGGGTTCCTACGAGCAGTACTTC; CDR3aa: CASSPPGQGSYEQYF
abundance: .; d_gene: .; j_gene: TRBJ1-2; v_gene: TRBV7-9; CDR3nt: TGTGCCAGCAGCTTAGGACTGAGCTATGGCTACACCTTC; CDR3aa: CASSLGLSYGYTF
abundance: .; d_gene: TRBD1; j_gene: TRBJ2-5; v_gene: TRBV7-9; CDR3nt: TGTGCCAGCAGCCCCGGGACAGGGGGCGGGGAGACCCAGTACTTC; CDR3aa: CASSPGTGGGETQYF
abundance: .; d_gene: TRBD1; j_gene: TRBJ1-5; v_gene: TRBV10-3; CDR3nt: TGTGCCATCAGTGAGGGACAGGGCGATCAGCCCCAGCATTTT; CDR3aa: CAISEGQGDQPQHF
abundance: few; d_gene: TRBD1; j_gene: TRBJ2-7; v_gene: TRBV7-3; CDR3nt: TGTGCTAGCAGCTTAGGTACAGGGGTGGGAGAGCAGTACTTC; CDR3aa: CASSLGTGVGEQYF
abundance: .; d_gene: TRBD1; j_gene: TRBJ1-4; v_gene: TRBV2; CDR3nt: TGTGCCAGCAGTGTCGAGACAGGGATATGGACTAATGAAGAACTGTTTTTT; CDR3aa: CASSVETGIWTNEELFF
abundance: .; d_gene: TRBD2; j_gene: TRBJ2-5; v_gene: TRBV10-2; CDR3nt: TGCGCCAGTGGGACTAGCGGAATCGAAGAGACCCAGTACTTC; CDR3aa: CASGTSGIEETQYF
abundance: .; d_gene: .; j_gene: TRBJ1-4; v_gene: TRBV9; CDR3nt: TGTGCCAGCAGCGTAGACGGTAATGAAAAACTGTTTTTT; CDR3aa: CASSVDGNEKLFF
abundance: .; d_gene: TRBD1; j_gene: TRBJ2-1; v_gene: TRBV6-1; CDR3nt: TGTGCCAGCAGTGACCACTTAACAGGGGGCTTCTACAATGAGCAGTTCTTC; CDR3aa: CASSDHLTGGFYNEQFF
abundance: .; d_gene: TRBD1; j_gene: TRBJ2-2; v_gene: TRBV6-5; CDR3nt: TGTGCCAGCAGTTACTCAACACAGGGGGCATACGGGGAGCTGTTTTTT; CDR3aa: CASSYSTQGAYGELFF
abundance: .; d_gene: TRBD1; j_gene: TRBJ2-1; v_gene: TRBV7-9; CDR3nt: TGTGCCAGCAGCTTTGGGGACAGGGGGTACAATGAGCAGTTCTTC; CDR3aa: CASSFGDRGYNEQFF
abundance: .; d_gene: .; j_gene: TRBJ2-2; v_gene: TRBV5-6; CDR3nt: TGTGCCAGCAGCTTTTCTCGGGTCAGCCGCGCCGGGGAGCTGTTTTTT; CDR3aa: CASSFSRVSRAGELFF
abundance: .; d_gene: .; j_gene: TRBJ1-1; v_gene: TRBV20-1; CDR3nt: TGCAGTGCTGTCTGGCGGACTGAAGCTTTCTTT; CDR3aa: CSAVWRTEAFF
abundance: .; d_gene: .; j_gene: TRBJ1-2; v_gene: TRBV2; CDR3nt: TGTGCCAGCAGTGAAGCGGGCGGTGGGGCTTATGGCTACACCTTC; CDR3aa: CASSEAGGGAYGYTF
abundance: .; d_gene: .; j_gene: TRBJ1-1; v_gene: TRBV9; CDR3nt: TGTGCCAGCAGCCCTTCGGTATGGGGGGGCGCGAACACTGAAGCTTTCTTT; CDR3aa: CASSPSVWGGANTEAFF
abundance: .; d_gene: TRBD1; j_gene: TRBJ2-7; v_gene: TRBV10-3; CDR3nt: TGTGCCATCAGTCGGGACAGGATATACGAGCAGTACTTC; CDR3aa: CAISRDRIYEQYF
abundance: .; d_gene: .; j_gene: TRBJ2-5; v_gene: TRBV6-1; CDR3nt: TGTGCCAGCAGGGGGCAGCGGGTGGAGACCCAGTACTTC; CDR3aa: CASRGQRVETQYF
abundance: .; d_gene: TRBD2; j_gene: TRBJ2-2; v_gene: TRBV27; CDR3nt: TGTGCCAGCAGTCTCCTCGCTAGCGGCGGCACCGGGGAGCTGTTTTTT; CDR3aa: CASSLLASGGTGELFF
abundance: once; d_gene: TRBD2; j_gene: TRBJ2-5; v_gene: TRBV5-1; CDR3nt: TGCGCCAGCAGCTTGGGGACTAGCGGGGTGATAGAGACCCAGTACTTC; CDR3aa: CASSLGTSGVIETQYF
abundance: few; d_gene: TRBD1; j_gene: TRBJ1-1; v_gene: TRBV7-2; CDR3nt: TGTGCCAGCAGCTTAGGGACAGGGGCTAACACTGAAGCTTTCTTT; CDR3aa: CASSLGTGANTEAFF
abundance: .; d_gene: TRBD1; j_gene: TRBJ2-2; v_gene: TRBV7-9; CDR3nt: TGTGCCAGCAGTTCAGGACAGGGCGGCACCGGGGAGCTGTTTTTT; CDR3aa: CASSSGQGGTGELFF
abundance: .; d_gene: TRBD2; j_gene: TRBJ2-5; v_gene: TRBV9; CDR3nt: TGTGCCAGCAGCGTTTTTAGCGGGGGTGAGACCCAGTACTTC; CDR3aa: CASSVFSGGETQYF
abundance: .; d_gene: .; j_gene: TRBJ1-6; v_gene: TRBV4-1; CDR3nt: TGCGCCAGCAGCCAAGAGGGAGGCGGGAATCATTCACCCCTCCACTTT; CDR3aa: CASSQEGGGNHSPLHF
abundance: .; d_gene: .; j_gene: TRBJ2-1; v_gene: TRBV9; CDR3nt: TGTGCCAGCAGCGTAGGACAGCATGAGCAGTTCTTC; CDR3aa: CASSVGQHEQFF
abundance: .; d_gene: TRBD2; j_gene: TRBJ2-5; v_gene: TRBV4-1; CDR3nt: TGCGCCAGCAGCCCCGGGGGGGCTCAAGAGACCCAGTACTTC; CDR3aa: CASSPGGAQETQYF
abundance: .; d_gene: TRBD1; j_gene: TRBJ1-1; v_gene: TRBV29-1; CDR3nt: TGCAGCGTTTTGGGACAGGGGATTACTGAAGCTTTCTTT; CDR3aa: CSVLGQGITEAFF
abundance: few; d_gene: TRBD1; j_gene: TRBJ2-1; v_gene: TRBV27; CDR3nt: TGTGCCATCCGACAGGGGTATCCGGGGAATGAGCAGTTCTTC; CDR3aa: CAIRQGYPGNEQFF
abundance: .; d_gene: .; j_gene: TRBJ2-2; v_gene: TRBV14; CDR3nt: TGTGCCAGCAGTCAACAGGGTCGGAACACCGGGGAGCTGTTTTTT; CDR3aa: CASSQQGRNTGELFF
abundance: few; d_gene: .; j_gene: TRBJ1-1; v_gene: TRBV6-5; CDR3nt: TGTGCCGTCCGGGGTTGGTTGAACACTGAAGCTTTCTTT; CDR3aa: CAVRGWLNTEAFF